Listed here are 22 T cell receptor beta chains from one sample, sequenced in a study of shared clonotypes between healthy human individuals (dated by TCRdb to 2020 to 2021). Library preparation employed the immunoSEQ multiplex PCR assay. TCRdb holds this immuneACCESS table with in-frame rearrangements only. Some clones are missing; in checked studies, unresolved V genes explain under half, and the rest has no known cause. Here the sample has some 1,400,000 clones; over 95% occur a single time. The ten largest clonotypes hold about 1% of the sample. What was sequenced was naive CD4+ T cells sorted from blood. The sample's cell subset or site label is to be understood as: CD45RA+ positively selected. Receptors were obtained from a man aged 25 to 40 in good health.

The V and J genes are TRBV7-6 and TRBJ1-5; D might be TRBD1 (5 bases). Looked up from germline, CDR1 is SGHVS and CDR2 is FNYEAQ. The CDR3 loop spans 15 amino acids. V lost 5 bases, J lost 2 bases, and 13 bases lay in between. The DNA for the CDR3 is TGTGCCAGCAGCGCGACCGGGGCCGGCAATCAGCCCCAGCATTTT. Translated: CASSATGAGNQPQHF.

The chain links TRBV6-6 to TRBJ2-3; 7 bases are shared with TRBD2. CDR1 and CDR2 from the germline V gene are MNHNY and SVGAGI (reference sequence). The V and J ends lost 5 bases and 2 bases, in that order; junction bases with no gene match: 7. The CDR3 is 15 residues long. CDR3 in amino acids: CASSQPGGPTDTQYF. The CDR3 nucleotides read TGTGCCAGCAGTCAACCGGGAGGCCCCACAGATACGCAGTATTTT.

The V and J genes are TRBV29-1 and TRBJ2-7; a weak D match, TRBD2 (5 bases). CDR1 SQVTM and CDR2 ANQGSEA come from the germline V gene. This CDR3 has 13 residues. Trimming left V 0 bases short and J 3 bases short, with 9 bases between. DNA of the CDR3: TGCAGCGTTGAAGACCTCCGGGACTACGAGCAGTACTTC. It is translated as CSVEDLRDYEQYF.

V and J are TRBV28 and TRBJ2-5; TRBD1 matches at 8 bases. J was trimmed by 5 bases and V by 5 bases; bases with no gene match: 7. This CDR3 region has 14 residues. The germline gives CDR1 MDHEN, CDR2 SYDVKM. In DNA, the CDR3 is TGTGCCAGCAGTGTAGACAGGGGAGTGGAGACCCAGTACTTC. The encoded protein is CASSVDRGVETQYF.

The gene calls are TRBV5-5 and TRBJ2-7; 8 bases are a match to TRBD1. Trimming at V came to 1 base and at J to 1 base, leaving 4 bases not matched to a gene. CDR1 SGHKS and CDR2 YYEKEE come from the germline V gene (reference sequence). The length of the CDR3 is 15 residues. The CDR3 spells CASSLTQGVSYEQYF. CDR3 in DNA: TGTGCCAGCAGCTTGACACAGGGGGTTTCCTACGAGCAGTACTTC.

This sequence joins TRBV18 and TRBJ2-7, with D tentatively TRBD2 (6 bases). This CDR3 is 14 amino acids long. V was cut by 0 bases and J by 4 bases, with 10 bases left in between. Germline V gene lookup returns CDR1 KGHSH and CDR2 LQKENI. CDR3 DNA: TGTGCCAGCTCACCACCGGGACTTTGGTACGAGCAGTACTTC. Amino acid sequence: CASSPPGLWYEQYF.

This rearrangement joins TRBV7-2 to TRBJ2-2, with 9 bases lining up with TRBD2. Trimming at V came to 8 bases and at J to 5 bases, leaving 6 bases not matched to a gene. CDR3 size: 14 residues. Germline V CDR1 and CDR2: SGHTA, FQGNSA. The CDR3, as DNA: TGTGCCAGCGGGATTCTAGCGGGAACCGGGGAGCTGTTTTTT. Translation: CASGILAGTGELFF.

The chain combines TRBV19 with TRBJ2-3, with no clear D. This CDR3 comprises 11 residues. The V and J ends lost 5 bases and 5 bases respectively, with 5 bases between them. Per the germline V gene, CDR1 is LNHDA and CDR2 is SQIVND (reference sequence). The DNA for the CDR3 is TGTGCCAGTAGTTACGTAGATACGCAGTATTTT. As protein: CASSYVDTQYF.

This chain's CDR3 is CASSLATGGRGYTF. The CDR3 nucleotides are TGTGCCAGCAGCTTAGCGACAGGGGGCAGGGGCTACACCTTC. The gene calls are TRBV7-2 and TRBJ1-2; the match to TRBD1 covers 10 bases. V was pared by 0 bases and J by 8 bases, with 3 bases of the junction left unmatched. The CDR3 runs 14 residues. Germline V gene data show CDR1 as SGHTA and CDR2 as FQGNSA. Filled out from reference TRBV7-2 and TRBJ1-2, the complete variable domain reads GAGVSQSPSNKVTEKGKDVELRCDPISGHTALYWYRQSLGQGLEFLIYFQGNSAPDKSGLPSDRFSAERTGGSVSTLTIQRTQQEDSAVYLCASSLATGGRGYTFGSGTRLTVV.

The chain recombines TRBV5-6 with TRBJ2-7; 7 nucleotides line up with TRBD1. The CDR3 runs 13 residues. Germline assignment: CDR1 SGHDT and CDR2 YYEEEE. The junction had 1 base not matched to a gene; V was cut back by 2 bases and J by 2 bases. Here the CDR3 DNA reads TGTGCCAGCAGCTTTGGACAGGCCTACGAGCAGTACTTC. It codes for CASSFGQAYEQYF.

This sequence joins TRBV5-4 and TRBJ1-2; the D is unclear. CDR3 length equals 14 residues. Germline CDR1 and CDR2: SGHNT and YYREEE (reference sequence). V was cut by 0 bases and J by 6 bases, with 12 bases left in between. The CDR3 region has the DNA TGTGCCAGCAGCTTGGAACCCGTCGCGGATGGCTACACCTTC. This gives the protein CASSLEPVADGYTF.

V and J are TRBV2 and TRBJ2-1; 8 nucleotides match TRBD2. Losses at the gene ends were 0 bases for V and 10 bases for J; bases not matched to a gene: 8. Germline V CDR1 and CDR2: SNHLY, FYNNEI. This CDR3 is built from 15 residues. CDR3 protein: CASSEAGSGIGEQFF. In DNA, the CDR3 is TGTGCCAGCAGTGAAGCCGGTAGCGGGATCGGCGAGCAGTTCTTC.

CDR3 amino acids: CASSLGQALGEQFF. The CDR3 nucleotides are TGTGCCAGCAGCTTAGGACAGGCACTAGGTGAGCAGTTCTTC. The chain uses TRBV7-8 and TRBJ2-1; possible D gene TRBD1, 6 bases. V was trimmed by 1 base and J by 9 bases, leaving 13 bases between them. CDR3 size: 14 residues. Germline V CDR1 and CDR2: SGHVS, FQNEAQ.

CDR3 DNA: TGTGCCAGCAGTCCCGTGACAGGAGCCAAAAACATTCAGTACTTC. Amino acids: CASSPVTGAKNIQYF. The chain links TRBV11-2 to TRBJ2-4; a possible D gene is TRBD1 (6 bases). The CDR3 is made up of 15 amino acids. Germline V gives CDR1 SGHAT, CDR2 FQNNGV. Between the trimmed V and J ends, which lost 6 bases and 0 bases, there was a span of 12 bases.

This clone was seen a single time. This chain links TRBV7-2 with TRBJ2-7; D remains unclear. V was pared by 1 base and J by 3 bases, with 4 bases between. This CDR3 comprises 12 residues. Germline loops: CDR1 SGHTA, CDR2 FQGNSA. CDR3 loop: CASSLVNYEQYF. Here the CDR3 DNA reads TGTGCCAGCAGCTTAGTAAACTACGAGCAGTACTTC.

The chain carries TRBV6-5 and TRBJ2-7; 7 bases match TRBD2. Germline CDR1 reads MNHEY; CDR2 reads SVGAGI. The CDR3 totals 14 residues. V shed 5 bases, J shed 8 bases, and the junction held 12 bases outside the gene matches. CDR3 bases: TGTGCCAGCAGTAAGAACGGGAGGAGCGCCCAGCAGTACTTC. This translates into CASSKNGRSAQQYF.

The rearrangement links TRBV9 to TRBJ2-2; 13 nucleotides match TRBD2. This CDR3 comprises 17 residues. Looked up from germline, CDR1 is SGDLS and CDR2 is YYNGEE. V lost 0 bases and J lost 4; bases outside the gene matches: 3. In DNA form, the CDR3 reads TGTGCCAGCAGCGTAGCTACTAGCGGGAGGGGCACCGGGGAGCTGTTTTTT. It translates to CASSVATSGRGTGELFF.

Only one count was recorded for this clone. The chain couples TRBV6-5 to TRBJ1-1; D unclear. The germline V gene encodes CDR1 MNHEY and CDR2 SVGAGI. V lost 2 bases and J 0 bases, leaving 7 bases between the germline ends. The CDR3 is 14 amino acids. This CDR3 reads CASSYTSMNTEAFF. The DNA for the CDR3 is TGTGCCAGCAGTTACACATCAATGAACACTGAAGCTTTCTTT.

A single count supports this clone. CDR3 sequence: CASSGTDRSYEQYF. CDR3 in DNA: TGTGCCAGCAGTGGGACAGATAGAAGTTACGAGCAGTACTTC. The genes are TRBV6-1 and TRBJ2-7; tentatively, D is TRBD1 (6 bases). The CDR3 length is 14 residues. Germline CDR1 MNHNS, CDR2 SASEGT. The V gene lost 4 bases and the J gene lost 4 bases, with 14 bases spanning the gap.

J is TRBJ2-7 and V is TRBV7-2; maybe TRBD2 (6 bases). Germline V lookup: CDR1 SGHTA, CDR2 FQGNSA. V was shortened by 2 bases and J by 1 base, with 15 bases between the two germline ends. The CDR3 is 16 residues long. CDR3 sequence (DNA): TGTGCCAGCAGCTTACAGCGGGCCACGGGGTCCTACGAGCAGTACTTC. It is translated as CASSLQRATGSYEQYF.

CDR3 nucleotide sequence: TGTGCCAGCTCACTCTCTGGACTAGCGGGAGGAGGTGAGCAGTTCTTC. This translates into CASSLSGLAGGGEQFF. The chain has TRBV18 and TRBJ2-1; 14 nucleotides match TRBD2. Germline V CDR1 and CDR2: KGHSH, LQKENI. The V and J ends lost 4 bases and 9 bases, in that order; junction bases with no gene match: 8. The CDR3 loop spans 16 amino acids.

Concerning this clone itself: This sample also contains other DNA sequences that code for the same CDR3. The CDR3 spells CASRQGPYEQYF. The DNA of the CDR3 is TGTGCCAGCAGGCAGGGCCCCTACGAGCAGTACTTC. This chain uses TRBV28 with TRBJ2-7; D is perhaps TRBD1 (5 bases). Looked up from germline, CDR1 is MDHEN and CDR2 is SYDVKM. The CDR3 is 12 amino acids. V was clipped by 6 bases and J by 2 bases, with 8 bases between them.